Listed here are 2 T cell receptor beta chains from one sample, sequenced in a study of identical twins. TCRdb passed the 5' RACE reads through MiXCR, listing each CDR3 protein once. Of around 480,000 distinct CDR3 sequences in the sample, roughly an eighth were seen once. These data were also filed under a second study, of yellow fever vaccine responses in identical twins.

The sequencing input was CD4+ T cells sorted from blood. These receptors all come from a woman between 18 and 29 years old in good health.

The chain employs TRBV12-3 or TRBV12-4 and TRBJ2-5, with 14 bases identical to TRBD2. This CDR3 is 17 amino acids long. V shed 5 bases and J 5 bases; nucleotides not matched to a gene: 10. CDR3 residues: CASSLKTSGGAGETQYF. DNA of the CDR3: TGTGCCAGCAGTCTAAAGACTAGCGGGGGGGCCGGGGAGACCCAGTACTTC.

This CDR3 is CASSPDRRDGYTF. CDR3 bases: TGTGCCAGCAGTCCCGACAGGCGGGATGGCTACACCTTC. The chain employs TRBV6-1 and TRBJ1-2; possible D gene TRBD1, 6 bases. This CDR3 has 13 amino acids. Germline V gene sequence: CDR1 MNHNS, CDR2 SASEGT. Trimming removed 5 bases at V and 6 bases at J, with 13 bases between.